The 15 T cell receptor beta chains reported below all come from one sample, sequenced in a study of blood T cell repertoires in COVID-19 (TCRdb year 2020). The library was prepared using the immunoSEQ multiplex PCR assay. Held by TCRdb, this immuneACCESS table contains in-frame sequences only and omits some clones. Under half of the omission traces to an unresolved V gene where checked; the cause of the rest is unknown. The sample contains about 110,000 clones, around 90% of them found a single time. In total, the top ten clones hold around 3% of the sample. The material sequenced was peripheral blood. These receptors were obtained from a woman between 50 and 59 years old with acute or convalescent COVID-19.

Here the CDR3 reads CASSLDPGMSLNYGYTF. The CDR3 region has the DNA TGTGCCAGCAGCTTAGATCCAGGCATGAGTCTTAACTATGGCTACACCTTC. V gene TRBV7-8 combines with J gene TRBJ1-2; D call uncertain. Germline V lookup: CDR1 SGHVS, CDR2 FQNEAQ. The CDR3 loop spans 17 amino acids. The ends were cut back, 1 base at V and 1 base at J, with 16 bases in the middle.

DNA of the CDR3: TGTGCCAGCAGCCCAGGGAGTGGACTAGCGGGAGTCGGGGAGCTGTTTTTT. It codes for CASSPGSGLAGVGELFF. The rearrangement joins TRBV13 to TRBJ2-2, with 13 positions matching TRBD2. CDR1 and CDR2 (germline): PRHDT, FYEKMQ (reference sequence). The J segment lost 7 bases and the V segment lost 5 bases, leaving 10 bases of the junction unmatched. The CDR3 is 17 amino acids.

The J gene is TRBJ2-4, the V gene TRBV7-9; 10 bases fit TRBD1. CDR1 SEHNR and CDR2 FQNEAQ come from the germline V gene (reference sequence). The V segment lost 5 bases and the J segment 13 bases; nucleotides outside the gene matches: 8. The CDR3 is 13 residues long. The DNA for the CDR3 is TGTGCCAGCAGCACCGGGACAGGGGACACGCAGTACTTC. Encoded protein: CASSTGTGDTQYF.

The chain employs TRBV28 and TRBJ2-2; 10 positions match TRBD2. CDR1 and CDR2 from the germline V gene are MDHEN and SYDVKM. The length of the CDR3 is 15 residues. J was trimmed by 3 bases and V by 6 bases; bases with no gene match: 4. CDR3 bases: TGTGCCAGCAGGGGAGCGGGAGGGTACACCGGGGAGCTGTTTTTT. This sequence encodes CASRGAGGYTGELFF. The full variable domain, in which reference TRBV28 and TRBJ2-2 provide the parts outside the CDR3, is DVKVTQSSRYLVKRTGEKVFLECVQDMDHENMFWYRQDPGLGLRLIYFSYDVKMKEKGDIPEGYSVSREKKERFSLILESASTNQTSMYLCASRGAGGYTGELFFGEGSRLTVL.

The chain recombines TRBV28 with TRBJ1-1; D unclear. V was shortened by 5 bases and J by 1 base, with 11 bases between the two germline ends. The CDR3 has 14 residues. The germline V gene encodes CDR1 MDHEN and CDR2 SYDVKM. CDR3 sequence (DNA): TGTGCCAGCAGTGCCCTCCAGGCGAACACTGAAGCTTTCTTT. Protein: CASSALQANTEAFF.

This clone has only a few counts. V gene TRBV29-1 combines with J gene TRBJ2-7, with D possibly TRBD1 on 6 matching bases. The length of the CDR3 is 12 residues. Germline CDR1 reads SQVTM; CDR2 reads ANQGSEA. V lost 6 bases and J lost 5, with 14 bases in between. The CDR3 coding sequence is TGCAGCGTGGATGGGCCAGGGGACGAGCAGTACTTC. Translation gives CSVDGPGDEQYF.

This chain links TRBV7-9 with TRBJ2-7, with 11 bases aligning to TRBD2. The CDR3 loop spans 16 amino acids. Germline V lookup: CDR1 SEHNR, CDR2 FQNEAQ (reference sequence). With 5 bases clipped from V and 1 base from J, the junction kept 7 bases outside the gene matches. The CDR3 DNA follows: TGTGCCAGCAGCCTCCCTAGCGGGAGGATATCCTACGAGCAGTACTTC. This sequence encodes CASSLPSGRISYEQYF.

The chain links TRBV3-1 (or the pseudogene TRBV3-2) to TRBJ2-3; D ambiguous. CDR1 is LGHDT, CDR2 YNNKEL, per germline (reference sequence). Trimming pared 1 base from V and 0 bases from J, leaving 14 bases between. The CDR3 contains 17 residues. This CDR3 reads CASSQGSVASSTDTQYF. The CDR3 DNA follows: TGTGCCAGCAGCCAAGGGTCAGTCGCCTCTAGCACAGATACGCAGTATTTT.

The chain joins TRBV5-6 to TRBJ1-5; D is possibly TRBD1 (5 bases). CDR1 SGHDT and CDR2 YYEEEE come from the germline V gene. The germline V and J ends were trimmed by 1 base and 5 bases, with 13 bases remaining between them. The CDR3 is made up of 15 amino acids. CDR3 region: CASSLSGRRDQPQHF. As DNA, the CDR3 is TGTGCCAGCAGCTTGTCAGGGCGACGAGATCAGCCCCAGCATTTT.

V and J are TRBV5-1 and TRBJ2-5, with D possibly TRBD2 on 5 matching bases. Germline V gene lookup returns CDR1 SGHRS and CDR2 YFSETQ. Trimming stripped 0 bases from V and 5 bases from J, with 14 bases between. This CDR3 comprises 15 residues. The CDR3 nucleotides read TGCGCCAGCAGCTTGGTGTTACTAGATCGGGAGACCCAGTACTTC. Its translation is CASSLVLLDRETQYF. The full variable domain, rest sourced from reference TRBV5-1 and TRBJ2-5, is KAGVTQTPRYLIKTRGQQVTLSCSPISGHRSVSWYQQTPGQGLQFLFEYFSETQRNKGNFPGRFSGRQFSNSRSEMNVSTLELGDSALYLCASSLVLLDRETQYFGPGTRLLVL.

The chain employs TRBV28 and TRBJ1-5; a weak D match, TRBD1 (6 bases). This CDR3 comprises 14 residues. V was clipped by 5 bases and J by 5 bases, with 13 bases between them. Germline V gives CDR1 MDHEN, CDR2 SYDVKM. The CDR3 bases are TGTGCCAGCAGTCAGGACAGCGAGCATCAGCCCCAGCATTTT. It specifies CASSQDSEHQPQHF.

The chain joins TRBV19 to TRBJ2-5; tentatively, D is TRBD2 (6 bases). V shed 1 base and J shed 3 bases, with 6 bases lying between them. In germline, CDR1 is LNHDA, CDR2 SQIVND (reference sequence). CDR3 length equals 13 residues. CDR3 nucleotides: TGTGCCAGTAGTATAGGGGGGGAAGAGACCCAGTACTTC. Translating gives CASSIGGEETQYF.

The chain recombines TRBV7-2 with TRBJ2-1, with a weak D call TRBD1 (6 bases). Germline V lookup: CDR1 SGHTA, CDR2 FQGNSA. Trimming removed 3 bases at V and 6 bases at J, with 15 bases between. The CDR3 runs 15 residues. The DNA of the CDR3 is TGTGCCAGCAGCTTGGGGGACACCTTCGGCAATGAGCAGTTCTTC. It specifies CASSLGDTFGNEQFF.

The V gene is TRBV11-2, the J gene TRBJ1-5; D uncertain. Germline lookup yields CDR1 SGHAT and CDR2 FQNNGV. The CDR3 runs to 16 residues. The V and J ends lost 0 bases and 6 bases respectively, with 15 bases between them. CDR3 protein: CASSLDPGDSRQPQHF. DNA of the CDR3: TGTGCCAGCAGCTTAGATCCCGGGGATTCACGTCAGCCCCAGCATTTT.

The genes are TRBV29-1 and TRBJ1-4; 11 bases line up with TRBD1. Germline CDR1 and CDR2: SQVTM and ANQGSEA. The junction had 4 bases not matched to a gene; V was cut back by 7 bases and J by 6 bases. The CDR3 has 13 amino acids. DNA for the CDR3: TGCAGCGCTATGGGACAGGGGGATGAAAAACTGTTTTTT. This codes for CSAMGQGDEKLFF.